This is a list of T cell receptor beta chains from one sample in a study of blood T cell repertoires in COVID-19. Assay used: immunoSEQ multiplex PCR; TCRdb lists only in-frame clones, some missing. The sample lists fewer than 200,000 clones; about 85% were seen once. Sequencing was carried out using peripheral blood. The receptors come from a woman at least 80 years old with acute or convalescent COVID-19. The CDR3 runs from the conserved cysteine through the conserved F or W. D genes are given only for firm matches. Not every row has a clone size; where given, it reads once, few, many or a size class.

clone_size,d_call,j_call,v_call,cdr3_nt,cdr3_aa
NA,NA,TRBJ2-5,TRBV7-8,TGTGCCAGCAGCTTAGGGGAGAGGGAGACCCAGTACTTC,CASSLGERETQYF
NA,NA,TRBJ2-1,TRBV11-1,TGTGCCAGCAGCTCCGGCTCCTACAATGAGCAGTTCTTC,CASSSGSYNEQFF
once,NA,TRBJ1-5,TRBV5-1,TGCGCCAGCAGCTTGGGGACCGGGGAGGGCCAGCCCCAGCATTTT,CASSLGTGEGQPQHF
NA,NA,TRBJ2-6,TRBV7-9,TGTGCCAGCAGCTTCGGTCTAGCCAACGTCCTGACTTTC,CASSFGLANVLTF
once,NA,TRBJ1-2,TRBV5-5,TGTGCCAGCAGCTTCGAGCTATACTATGGCTACACCTTC,CASSFELYYGYTF
NA,NA,TRBJ1-5,TRBV2,TGTGCCAGCAGTTGGTTAAACTCCAATCAGCCCCAGCATTTT,CASSWLNSNQPQHF
NA,TRBD1,TRBJ1-1,TRBV7-2,TGTGCCAGCAGCTTACAGGGGGAGACTGAAGCTTTCTTT,CASSLQGETEAFF
NA,NA,TRBJ2-3,TRBV6-4,TGTGCCAGCAGTGACTCTGGCGGGTTCACAGATACGCAGTATTTT,CASSDSGGFTDTQYF
NA,NA,TRBJ2-7,TRBV5-1,TGCGCCAGCAGCTTTCGGGGTACTGACGAGCAGTACTTC,CASSFRGTDEQYF
NA,TRBD1,TRBJ1-1,TRBV30,TGTGCCTGGAGTAAGACAGGGGTACACACTGAAGCTTTCTTT,CAWSKTGVHTEAFF